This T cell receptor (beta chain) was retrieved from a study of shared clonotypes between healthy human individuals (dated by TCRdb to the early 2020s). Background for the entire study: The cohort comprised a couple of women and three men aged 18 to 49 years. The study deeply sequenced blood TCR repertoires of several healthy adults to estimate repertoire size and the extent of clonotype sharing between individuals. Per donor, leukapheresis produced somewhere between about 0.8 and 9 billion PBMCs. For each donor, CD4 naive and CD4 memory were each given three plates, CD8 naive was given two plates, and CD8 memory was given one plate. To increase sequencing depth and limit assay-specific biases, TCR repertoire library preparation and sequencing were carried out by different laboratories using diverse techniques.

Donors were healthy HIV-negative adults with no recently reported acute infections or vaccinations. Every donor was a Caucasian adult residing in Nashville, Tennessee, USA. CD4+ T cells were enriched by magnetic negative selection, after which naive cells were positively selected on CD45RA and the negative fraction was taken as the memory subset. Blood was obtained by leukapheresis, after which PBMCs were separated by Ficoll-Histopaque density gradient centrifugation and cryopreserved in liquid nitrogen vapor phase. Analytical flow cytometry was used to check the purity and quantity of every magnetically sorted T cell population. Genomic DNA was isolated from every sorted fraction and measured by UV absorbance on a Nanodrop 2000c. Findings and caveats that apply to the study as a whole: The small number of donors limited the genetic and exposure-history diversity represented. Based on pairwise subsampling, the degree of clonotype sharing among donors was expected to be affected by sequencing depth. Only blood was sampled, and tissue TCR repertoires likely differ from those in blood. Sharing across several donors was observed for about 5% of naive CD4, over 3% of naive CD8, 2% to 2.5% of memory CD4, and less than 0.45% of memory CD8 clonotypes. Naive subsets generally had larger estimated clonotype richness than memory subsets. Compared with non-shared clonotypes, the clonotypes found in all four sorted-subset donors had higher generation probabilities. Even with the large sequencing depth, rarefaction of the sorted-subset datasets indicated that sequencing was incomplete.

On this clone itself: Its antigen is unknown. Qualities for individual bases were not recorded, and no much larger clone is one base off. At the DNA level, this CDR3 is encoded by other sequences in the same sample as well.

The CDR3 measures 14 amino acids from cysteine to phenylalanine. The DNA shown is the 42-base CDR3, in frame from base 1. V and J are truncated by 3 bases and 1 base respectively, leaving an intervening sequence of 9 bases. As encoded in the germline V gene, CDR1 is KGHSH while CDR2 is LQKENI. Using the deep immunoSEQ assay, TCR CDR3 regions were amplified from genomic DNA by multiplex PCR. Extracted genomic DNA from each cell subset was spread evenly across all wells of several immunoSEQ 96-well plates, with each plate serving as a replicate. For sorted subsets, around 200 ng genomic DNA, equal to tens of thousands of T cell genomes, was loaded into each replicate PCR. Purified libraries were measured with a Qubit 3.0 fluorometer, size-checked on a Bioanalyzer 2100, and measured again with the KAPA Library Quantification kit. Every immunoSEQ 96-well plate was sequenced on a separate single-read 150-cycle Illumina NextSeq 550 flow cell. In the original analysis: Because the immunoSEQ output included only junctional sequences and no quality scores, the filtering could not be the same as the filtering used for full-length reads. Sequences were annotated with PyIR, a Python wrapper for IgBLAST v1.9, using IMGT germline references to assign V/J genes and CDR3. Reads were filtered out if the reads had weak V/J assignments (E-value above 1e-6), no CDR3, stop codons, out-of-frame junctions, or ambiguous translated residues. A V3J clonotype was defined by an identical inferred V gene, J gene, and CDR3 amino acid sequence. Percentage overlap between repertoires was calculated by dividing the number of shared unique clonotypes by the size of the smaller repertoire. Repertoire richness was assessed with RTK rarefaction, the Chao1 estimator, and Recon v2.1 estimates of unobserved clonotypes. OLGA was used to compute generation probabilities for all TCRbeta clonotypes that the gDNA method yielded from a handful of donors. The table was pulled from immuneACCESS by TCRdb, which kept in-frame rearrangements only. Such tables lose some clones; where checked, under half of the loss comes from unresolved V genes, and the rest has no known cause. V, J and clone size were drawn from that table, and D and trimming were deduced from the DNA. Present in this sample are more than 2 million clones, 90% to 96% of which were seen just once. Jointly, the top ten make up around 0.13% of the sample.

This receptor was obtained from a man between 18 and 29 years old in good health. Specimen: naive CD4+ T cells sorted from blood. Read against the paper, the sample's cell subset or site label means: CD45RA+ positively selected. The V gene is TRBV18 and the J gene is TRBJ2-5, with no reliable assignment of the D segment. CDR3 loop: CASSPLVGQETQYF. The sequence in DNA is TGTGCCAGCTCACCCTTAGTAGGCCAAGAGACCCAGTACTTC.